Only one count was recorded for the clone carrying this TCR beta chain. Repertoires were generated with immunoSEQ multiplex PCR, while TCRdb's copy carries only in-frame clones and drops some. There are approximately 330,000 clones in the sample; about nine tenths occur only once, and approximately 10% lies in the top ten. Germline V lookup: CDR1 SQVTM, CDR2 ANQGSEA. The V end was cut by 6 bases, the J end by 0 bases, with 9 bases between. The CDR3 length is 13 residues. This entry comes from a study of blood T cell repertoires in COVID-19. The J gene is TRBJ1-3, the V gene TRBV29-1; D uncertain. Sequenced: peripheral blood. The TCR sequence derives from a man aged 30-40 years with COVID-19, enrolled during active disease. The CDR3 region has the DNA TGCAGCGTAGGCGGGATCTCTGGAAACACCATATATTTT. It is translated as CSVGGISGNTIYF.